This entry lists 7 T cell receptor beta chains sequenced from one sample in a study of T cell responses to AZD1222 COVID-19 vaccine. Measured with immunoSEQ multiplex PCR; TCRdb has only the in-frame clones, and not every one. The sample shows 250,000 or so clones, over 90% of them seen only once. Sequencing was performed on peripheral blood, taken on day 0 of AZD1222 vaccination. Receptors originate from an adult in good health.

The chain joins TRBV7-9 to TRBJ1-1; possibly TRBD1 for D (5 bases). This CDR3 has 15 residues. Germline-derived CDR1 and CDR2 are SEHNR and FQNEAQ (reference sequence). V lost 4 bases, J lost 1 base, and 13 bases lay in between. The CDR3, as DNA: TGTGCCAGCAGCTCAGGGACTTACCGGAACACTGAAGCTTTCTTT. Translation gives CASSSGTYRNTEAFF.

For the CDR3, the DNA is TGCGCCAGCAGCCATCAGGGGGAGGGGGCCTATGGCTACACCTTC. Translated, it gives CASSHQGEGAYGYTF. This rearrangement joins TRBV4-1 to TRBJ1-2, with 7 positions matching TRBD1. Trimming took 3 bases from V and 4 from J; bases not matched to a gene: 8. The CDR3 contains 15 residues. CDR1 is MGHRA and CDR2 is YSYEKL in the germline V gene.

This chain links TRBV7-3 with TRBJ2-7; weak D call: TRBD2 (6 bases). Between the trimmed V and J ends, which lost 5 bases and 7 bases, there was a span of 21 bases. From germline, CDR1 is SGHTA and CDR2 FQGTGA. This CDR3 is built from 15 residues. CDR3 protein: CASSLSRLGVGEQYF. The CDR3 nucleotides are TGTGCCAGCAGCCTATCCCGACTAGGAGTCGGAGAGCAGTACTTC.

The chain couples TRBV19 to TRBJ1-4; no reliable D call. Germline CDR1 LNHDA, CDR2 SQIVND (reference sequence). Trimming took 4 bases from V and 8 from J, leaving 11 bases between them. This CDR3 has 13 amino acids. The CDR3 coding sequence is TGTGCCAGTAGTAGTCCATTGGAGGAAAAACTGTTTTTT. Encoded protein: CASSSPLEEKLFF.

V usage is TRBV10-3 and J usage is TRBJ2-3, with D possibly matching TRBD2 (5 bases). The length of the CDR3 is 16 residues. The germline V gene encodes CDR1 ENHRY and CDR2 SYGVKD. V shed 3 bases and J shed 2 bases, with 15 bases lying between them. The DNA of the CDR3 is TGTGCCATCAGTGAATCGAGCGGAAGCAACACAGATACGCAGTATTTT. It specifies CAISESSGSNTDTQYF.

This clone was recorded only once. CDR3 coding DNA: TGTGCCAGTAGTATAGGTGGACGCCTGACTTTCTTT. Its translation is CASSIGGRLTFF. The chain joins TRBV19 to TRBJ1-1, with D unresolved. This CDR3 contains 12 residues. Between the trimmed V and J ends, which lost 1 base and 12 bases, there was a span of 12 bases. CDR1 and CDR2 from the germline V gene are LNHDA and SQIVND (reference sequence).

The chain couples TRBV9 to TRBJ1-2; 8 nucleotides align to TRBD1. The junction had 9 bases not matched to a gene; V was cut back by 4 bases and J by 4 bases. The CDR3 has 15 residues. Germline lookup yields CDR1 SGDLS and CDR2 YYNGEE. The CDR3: CASSSRDRSLYGYTF. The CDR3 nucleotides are TGTGCCAGCAGCTCCCGGGACAGGTCACTCTATGGCTACACCTTC.